These 5 T cell receptor beta chains originate from one sample sequenced in a study of CD8 T cells in ankylosing spondylitis. TCRdb recomputed calls from the 5' RACE reads with MiXCR, one row per CDR3 protein. The sample comprises around 280,000 distinct CDR3 sequences, around 19% of which are singletons, and about 8.2% rests with the top ten. Input material: blood, either unsorted or a sorted T cell fraction (not recorded which). The receptor set was obtained from a male donor with ankylosing spondylitis or in good health (not recorded which).

This clonotype showed up just a few times. The gene calls are TRBV6-5 and TRBJ1-6; D unclear. Deletions cut 2 bases from V and 4 bases from J, with 9 bases between. Germline V gives CDR1 MNHEY, CDR2 SVGAGI. The CDR3 covers 15 residues. CDR3 in DNA: TGTGCCAGCAGTTACCGGACCGAGTATAATTCACCCCTCCACTTT. Its protein product is CASSYRTEYNSPLHF.

In this sample, this clonotype turned up a few times. The genes are TRBV9 and TRBJ1-6; D remains unclear. Germline CDR1 and CDR2: SGDLS and YYNGEE. This CDR3 spans 15 amino acids. V was cut by 0 bases and J by 5 bases, with 9 bases left in between. CDR3 DNA sequence: TGTGCCAGCAGCGTAGGGTCCACAGATAATTCACCCCTCCACTTT. Amino acid sequence: CASSVGSTDNSPLHF.

This clonotype was recorded many times. This sequence joins TRBV12-3 or TRBV12-4 and TRBJ2-1, with TRBD1 identical over 7 bases. The CDR3 is made up of 14 amino acids. V shed 1 base and J 5 bases; nucleotides not matched to a gene: 2. The CDR3 nucleotides are TGTGCCAGCAGTTTAGTAACAGGGGACAATGAGCAGTTCTTC. Translating gives CASSLVTGDNEQFF.

The chain has TRBV5-1 and TRBJ2-1; TRBD1 matches at 10 bases. CDR1 is SGHRS, CDR2 YFSETQ, per germline. Trimming removed 0 bases from V and 4 bases from J; junction bases left unmatched: 7. The CDR3 spans 17 residues. The CDR3 nucleotides are TGCGCCAGCAGCTTGGCCGAGACAGGGGGCTTGTACAATGAGCAGTTCTTC. This sequence encodes CASSLAETGGLYNEQFF.

This clonotype was seen a few times. The rearrangement links TRBV25-1 to TRBJ2-5, with 8 bases lining up with TRBD2. The germline V gene encodes CDR1 MGHDK and CDR2 SYGVNS. Trimming took 5 bases from V and 3 from J; bases not matched to a gene: 8. This CDR3 comprises 15 residues. CDR3 in DNA: TGTGCCAGCAGTCGTGTCAGCGGGAGCAAAGAGACCCAGTACTTC. Protein product: CASSRVSGSKETQYF. Together with reference TRBV25-1 and TRBJ2-5, the CDR3 gives the full variable domain: EADIYQTPRYLVIGTGKKITLECSQTMGHDKMYWYQQDPGMELHLIHYSYGVNSTEKGDLSSESTVSRIRTEHFPLTLESARPSHTSQYLCASSRVSGSKETQYFGPGTRLLVL.